The source of this T cell receptor (beta chain) is a study of CD8 T cells in ankylosing spondylitis (dated by TCRdb to the late 2010s). For the wider study: T cell receptor beta repertoires were profiled in healthy donors and ankylosing spondylitis patients so that disease-linked TCR variants could be found. In total, the full study cohort was made up of about 110 healthy donors and about two dozen ankylosing spondylitis patients. Peripheral blood was sampled, and synovial fluid was also collected from ankylosing spondylitis patients.

Results and caveats for the whole study, not just this receptor: Significant enrichment of the disease-linked clones was reported in matched synovial fluid samples from ankylosing spondylitis patients. A CD8+ phenotype was shown by the disease-linked clones, which were found at relatively low frequencies in peripheral blood. Some TCR beta motif variants had previously been reported in synovial fluid and blood of reactive arthritis patients, which suggested common disease-initiation mechanisms. A TCR beta motif of several highly homologous amino acid variants appeared characteristic of blood from ankylosing spondylitis patients.

Regarding this clonotype: Which antigen it targets is not known. The input lacks base qualities; no much larger clone sits a single base away.

The germline V gene specifies SGHRS as CDR1 and YFSETQ as CDR2. Trimming costs V 4 bases and J 1 base, and their ends lie 15 bases apart. The CDR3 contains 15 residues, cysteine and phenylalanine counted. Only the CDR3 portion is preserved as DNA: 45 bases, with reading frame beginning at the first base. Synovial fluid samples and blood samples obtained from the same ankylosing spondylitis patients were matched. The sequencer was an Illumina HiSeq 2500. Quantitative 5'-RACE with molecular barcodes was the method used to prepare the TCR beta libraries. Under the source paper's analysis protocol: A new computational method based on a probabilistic model of VDJ rearrangement was used to identify disease-linked TCR variants. Using fastp at Q25 and MiXCR, TCRdb reprocessed the public reads and kept productive beta chains. One record per CDR3 amino acid sequence lists the most common genes and DNA. The V and J calls and clone size come from TCRdb's table, not from the authors' own analysis. The sample table records about 100,000 distinct CDR3 sequences; around 24% of these occur just once. 9% to 15% of the sample comes from the top ten.

The TCR was taken from a male donor with ankylosing spondylitis. The rearrangement combines TRBV5-1 with TRBJ2-7; the D segment may tentatively be TRBD1 or TRBD2, each giving 5 matched bases. The material sequenced was synovial fluid, either unsorted or a sorted T cell fraction (not recorded which). CDR3 region: CASSASGTGSYEQYF. The DNA sequence is given as TGCGCCAGCAGCGCGTCCGGGACCGGTTCCTACGAGCAGTACTTC. When the CDR3 is completed using the reference TRBV5-1 and TRBJ2-7 genes on either side, the full variable domain is KAGVTQTPRYLIKTRGQQVTLSCSPISGHRSVSWYQQTPGQGLQFLFEYFSETQRNKGNFPGRFSGRQFSNSRSEMNVSTLELGDSALYLCASSASGTGSYEQYFGPGTRLTVT.